Listed below are T cell receptor beta chains from one sample, sequenced in a study of cytomegalovirus exposure and HLA in healthy donors. Only in-frame clones appear in the TCRdb table, and some are missing; sequencing was by immunoSEQ multiplex PCR. The sample has more than 300,000 clones, 75% to 90% seen once. Source material: PBMCs. These receptors originate from a woman aged 18-29 years in good health and CMV-seronegative. CDR3s include the opening cysteine and the closing phenylalanine or tryptophan. Each record gives: clone size, CDR3 length, J gene, V gene, D gene, CDR3 protein, CDR3 DNA. A D gene is named only where the DNA matches it firmly. Clone size is shown for a subset of rows, as once, few, many or a class of expanded clone.

clone size: once
CDR3 length: 13
J gene: TRBJ1-1
V gene: TRBV4-1
D gene: TRBD1
CDR3 protein: CASSPAGQVEAFF
CDR3 DNA: TGCGCCAGCAGCCCCGCCGGACAGGTAGAAGCTTTCTTT

clone size: .
CDR3 length: 14
J gene: TRBJ2-5
V gene: TRBV5-6
D gene: .
CDR3 protein: CASSLEAGLETQYF
CDR3 DNA: TGTGCCAGCAGCTTGGAGGCAGGGTTGGAGACCCAGTACTTC

clone size: .
CDR3 length: 12
J gene: TRBJ1-5
V gene: TRBV6-6
D gene: .
CDR3 protein: CASSCGSQPQHF
CDR3 DNA: TGTGCCAGCAGTTGCGGGAGTCAGCCCCAGCATTTT

clone size: .
CDR3 length: 13
J gene: TRBJ2-7
V gene: TRBV28
D gene: TRBD2
CDR3 protein: CASSLLAVHEQYF
CDR3 DNA: TGTGCCAGCAGCTTACTAGCGGTCCACGAGCAGTACTTC

clone size: .
CDR3 length: 14
J gene: TRBJ2-7
V gene: TRBV18
D gene: .
CDR3 protein: CASSYQDGTYEQYF
CDR3 DNA: TGTGCCAGCTCGTACCAGGACGGGACCTACGAGCAGTACTTC

clone size: once
CDR3 length: 13
J gene: TRBJ1-5
V gene: TRBV9
D gene: .
CDR3 protein: CASSVATLGPQHF
CDR3 DNA: TGTGCCAGCAGCGTAGCCACCCTAGGGCCCCAGCATTTT

clone size: few
CDR3 length: 15
J gene: TRBJ2-1
V gene: TRBV5-4
D gene: TRBD2
CDR3 protein: CASSLAGGRALEQFF
CDR3 DNA: TGTGCCAGCAGCTTGGCGGGCGGGAGGGCCCTGGAGCAGTTCTTC

clone size: .
CDR3 length: 15
J gene: TRBJ2-5
V gene: TRBV6-1
D gene: .
CDR3 protein: CASSAFDRTQETQYF
CDR3 DNA: TGTGCCAGCAGTGCCTTCGACAGAACTCAAGAGACCCAGTACTTC

clone size: .
CDR3 length: 16
J gene: TRBJ1-5
V gene: TRBV25-1
D gene: .
CDR3 protein: CASSESDRGGNQPQHF
CDR3 DNA: TGTGCCAGCAGTGAATCTGATCGGGGAGGCAATCAGCCCCAGCATTTT

clone size: .
CDR3 length: 15
J gene: TRBJ2-7
V gene: TRBV6-1
D gene: TRBD2
CDR3 protein: CASRRTSGSLGEQYF
CDR3 DNA: TGTGCCAGCAGGCGGACTAGCGGGAGTTTGGGCGAGCAGTACTTC

clone size: .
CDR3 length: 15
J gene: TRBJ2-7
V gene: TRBV5-1
D gene: .
CDR3 protein: CASSFHSPSSYEQYF
CDR3 DNA: TGCGCCAGCAGCTTCCACAGTCCAAGCTCCTACGAGCAGTACTTC

clone size: .
CDR3 length: 16
J gene: TRBJ2-3
V gene: TRBV2
D gene: TRBD2
CDR3 protein: CASNKIAGGHGETQYF
CDR3 DNA: TGTGCCAGCAACAAAATAGCGGGGGGCCACGGGGAGACGCAGTATTTT

clone size: .
CDR3 length: 14
J gene: TRBJ2-3
V gene: TRBV28
D gene: .
CDR3 protein: CASISAGLTDTQYF
CDR3 DNA: TGTGCCAGCATATCCGCGGGGCTCACAGATACGCAGTATTTT

clone size: .
CDR3 length: 15
J gene: TRBJ1-1
V gene: TRBV4-3
D gene: TRBD1
CDR3 protein: CASSQRDRPNTEAFF
CDR3 DNA: TGCGCCAGCAGCCAGAGGGACAGACCGAACACTGAAGCTTTCTTT

clone size: .
CDR3 length: 15
J gene: TRBJ2-2
V gene: TRBV4-3
D gene: .
CDR3 protein: CASSHGLTVTGELFF
CDR3 DNA: TGCGCCAGCAGCCATGGACTAACGGTCACCGGGGAGCTGTTTTTT

clone size: .
CDR3 length: 14
J gene: TRBJ1-2
V gene: TRBV28
D gene: .
CDR3 protein: CASSLSGAHYGYTF
CDR3 DNA: TGTGCCAGCAGTTTGTCAGGGGCCCACTATGGCTACACCTTC

clone size: .
CDR3 length: 14
J gene: TRBJ2-7
V gene: TRBV10-3
D gene: .
CDR3 protein: CAISESTGGKEQYF
CDR3 DNA: TGTGCCATCAGTGAGTCTACAGGTGGGAAGGAGCAGTACTTC

clone size: .
CDR3 length: 15
J gene: TRBJ2-1
V gene: TRBV6-4
D gene: TRBD2
CDR3 protein: CASTATSGRGGEQFF
CDR3 DNA: TGTGCCAGCACCGCGACTAGCGGGAGAGGAGGTGAGCAGTTCTTC

clone size: .
CDR3 length: 13
J gene: TRBJ1-1
V gene: TRBV7-6
D gene: TRBD1
CDR3 protein: CASSPSPGQGTFF
CDR3 DNA: TGTGCCAGCAGTCCGAGTCCGGGACAGGGGACTTTCTTT

clone size: .
CDR3 length: 13
J gene: TRBJ2-7
V gene: TRBV6-6
D gene: .
CDR3 protein: CATSGQTSYEQYF
CDR3 DNA: TGTGCCACTTCAGGACAGACCTCCTACGAGCAGTACTTC

clone size: .
CDR3 length: 15
J gene: TRBJ1-1
V gene: TRBV7-9
D gene: TRBD1
CDR3 protein: CASRIQGGVDTEAFF
CDR3 DNA: TGTGCCAGCAGGATTCAAGGGGGCGTGGACACTGAAGCTTTCTTT

clone size: .
CDR3 length: 14
J gene: TRBJ1-5
V gene: TRBV12-5
D gene: .
CDR3 protein: CASALDRDNQPQHF
CDR3 DNA: TGTGCTAGTGCTTTAGACCGGGACAATCAGCCCCAGCATTTT

clone size: .
CDR3 length: 14
J gene: TRBJ2-7
V gene: TRBV6-6
D gene: .
CDR3 protein: CASSLAGKSYEQYF
CDR3 DNA: TGTGCCAGCAGTTTGGCAGGGAAGTCCTACGAGCAGTACTTC

clone size: .
CDR3 length: 15
J gene: TRBJ2-3
V gene: TRBV7-9
D gene: TRBD1
CDR3 protein: CASSLRGGASDTQYF
CDR3 DNA: TGTGCCAGCAGCTTAAGAGGGGGCGCCTCAGATACGCAGTATTTT

clone size: once
CDR3 length: 14
J gene: TRBJ2-3
V gene: TRBV27
D gene: .
CDR3 protein: CASRRAGTPSFLFF
CDR3 DNA: TGTGCCAGCAGGCGAGCCGGGACACCTTCATTCCTCTTTTTC

clone size: .
CDR3 length: 14
J gene: TRBJ1-2
V gene: TRBV4-1
D gene: .
CDR3 protein: CASSQDRGGYGYTF
CDR3 DNA: TGCGCCAGCAGCCAAGATAGGGGAGGCTATGGCTACACCTTC